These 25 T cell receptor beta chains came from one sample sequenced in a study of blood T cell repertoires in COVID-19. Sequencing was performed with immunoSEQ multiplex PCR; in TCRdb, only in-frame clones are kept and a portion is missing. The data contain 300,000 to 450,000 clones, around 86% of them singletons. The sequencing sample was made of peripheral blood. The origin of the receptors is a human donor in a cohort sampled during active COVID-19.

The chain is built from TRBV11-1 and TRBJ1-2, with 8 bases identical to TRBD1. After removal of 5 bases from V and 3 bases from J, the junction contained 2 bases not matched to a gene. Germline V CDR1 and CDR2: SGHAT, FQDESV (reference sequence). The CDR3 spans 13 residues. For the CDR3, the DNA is TGTGCCAGCAGCCTGGACAGGGACTATGGCTACACCTTC. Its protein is CASSLDRDYGYTF. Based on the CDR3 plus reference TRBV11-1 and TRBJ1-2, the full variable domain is EAEVAQSPRYKITEKSQAVAFWCDPISGHATLYWYRQILGQGPELLVQFQDESVVDDSQLPKDRFSAERLKGVDSTLKIQPAELGDSAMYLCASSLDRDYGYTFGSGTRLTVV.

The CDR3 nucleotides read TGTGCCAGCAGTTTGGGAGGCTCTGGGGCCAACGTCCTGACTTTC. Amino acid sequence: CASSLGGSGANVLTF. The chain couples TRBV28 to TRBJ2-6, with D perhaps TRBD2 (6 bases). Trimming took off 3 bases at V and 0 bases at J, with 6 bases between the two ends. The CDR3 length is 15 residues. Germline CDR1 MDHEN, CDR2 SYDVKM.

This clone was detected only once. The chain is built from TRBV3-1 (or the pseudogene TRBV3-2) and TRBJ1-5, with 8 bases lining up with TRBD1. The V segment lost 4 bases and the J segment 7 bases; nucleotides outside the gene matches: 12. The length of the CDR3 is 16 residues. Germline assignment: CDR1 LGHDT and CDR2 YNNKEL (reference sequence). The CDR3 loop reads CASSLGATGARQPQHF. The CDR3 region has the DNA TGTGCCAGCAGCCTCGGGGCGACAGGGGCCCGGCAGCCCCAGCATTTT.

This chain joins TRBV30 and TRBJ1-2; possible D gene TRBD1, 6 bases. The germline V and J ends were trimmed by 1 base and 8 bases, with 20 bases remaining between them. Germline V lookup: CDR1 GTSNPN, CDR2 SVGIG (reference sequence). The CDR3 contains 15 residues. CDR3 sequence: CAWSGTATRMTGYTF. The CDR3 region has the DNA TGTGCCTGGAGTGGGACAGCGACTCGTATGACGGGCTACACCTTC.

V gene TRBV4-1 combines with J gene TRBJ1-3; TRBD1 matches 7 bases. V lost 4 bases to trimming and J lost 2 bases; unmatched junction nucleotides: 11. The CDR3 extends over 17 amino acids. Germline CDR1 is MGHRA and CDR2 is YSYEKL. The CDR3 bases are TGCGCCAGCAGCCTACTCATTGACAGGGTAGCTGGAAACACCATATATTTT. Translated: CASSLLIDRVAGNTIYF.

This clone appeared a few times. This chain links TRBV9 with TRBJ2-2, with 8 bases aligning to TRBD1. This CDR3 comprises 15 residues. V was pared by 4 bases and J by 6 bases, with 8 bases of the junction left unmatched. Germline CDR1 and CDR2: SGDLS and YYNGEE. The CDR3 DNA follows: TGTGCCAGCAGCAACCAGGGGGCGGAACCCGGGGAGCTGTTTTTT. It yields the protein CASSNQGAEPGELFF.

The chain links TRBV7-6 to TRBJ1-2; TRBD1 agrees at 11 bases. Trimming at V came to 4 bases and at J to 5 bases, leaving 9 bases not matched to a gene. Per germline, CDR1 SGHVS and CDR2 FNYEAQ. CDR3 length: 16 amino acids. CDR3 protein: CASSSPHRDRGYGYTF. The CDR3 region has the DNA TGTGCCAGCAGCTCCCCACACCGGGACAGGGGGTATGGCTACACCTTC.

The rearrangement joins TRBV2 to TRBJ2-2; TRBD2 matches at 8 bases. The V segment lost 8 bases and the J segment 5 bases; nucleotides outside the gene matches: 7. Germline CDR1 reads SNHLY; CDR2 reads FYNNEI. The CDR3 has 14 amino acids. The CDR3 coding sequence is TGTGCCAGCGAAAGCGGGAGTCGGACCGGGGAGCTGTTTTTT. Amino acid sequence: CASESGSRTGELFF.

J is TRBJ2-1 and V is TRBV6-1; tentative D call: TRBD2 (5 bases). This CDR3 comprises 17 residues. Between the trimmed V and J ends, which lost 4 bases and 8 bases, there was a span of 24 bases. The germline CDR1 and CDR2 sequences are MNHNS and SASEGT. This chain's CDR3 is CASSGHLWTGFIDEQFF. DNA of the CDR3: TGTGCCAGCAGTGGACATCTTTGGACGGGATTTATAGATGAGCAGTTCTTC.

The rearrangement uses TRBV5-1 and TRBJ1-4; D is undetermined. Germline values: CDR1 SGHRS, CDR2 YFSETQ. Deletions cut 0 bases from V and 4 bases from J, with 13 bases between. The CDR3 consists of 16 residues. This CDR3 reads CASSLGPEHSNEKLFF. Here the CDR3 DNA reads TGCGCCAGCAGCTTGGGGCCAGAACACAGTAATGAAAAACTGTTTTTT.

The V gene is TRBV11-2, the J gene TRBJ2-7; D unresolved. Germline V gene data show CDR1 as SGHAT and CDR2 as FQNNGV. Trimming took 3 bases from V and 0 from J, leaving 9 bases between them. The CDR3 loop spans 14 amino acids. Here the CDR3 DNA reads TGTGCCAGCAGCTTGACACTTACCTCCTACGAGCAGTACTTC. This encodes CASSLTLTSYEQYF.

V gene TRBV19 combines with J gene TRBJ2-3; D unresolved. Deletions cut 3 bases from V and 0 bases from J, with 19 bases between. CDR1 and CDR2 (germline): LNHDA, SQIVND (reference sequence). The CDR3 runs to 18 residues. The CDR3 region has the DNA TGTGCCAGTAGTATTAAGTTAGGCGGAGCGCCAAGCACAGATACGCAGTATTTT. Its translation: CASSIKLGGAPSTDTQYF.

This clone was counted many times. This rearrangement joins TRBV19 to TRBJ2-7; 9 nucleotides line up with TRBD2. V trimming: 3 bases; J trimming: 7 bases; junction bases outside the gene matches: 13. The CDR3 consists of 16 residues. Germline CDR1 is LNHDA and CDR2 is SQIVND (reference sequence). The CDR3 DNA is TGTGCCAGTAGTATTCGGTCGGCGGGAGGGCCGGGTGAGCAGTACTTC. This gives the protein CASSIRSAGGPGEQYF.

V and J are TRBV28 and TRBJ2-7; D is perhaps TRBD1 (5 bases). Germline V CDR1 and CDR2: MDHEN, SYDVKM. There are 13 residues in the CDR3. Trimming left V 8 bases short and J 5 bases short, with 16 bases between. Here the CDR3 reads CASSTPGLNEQYF. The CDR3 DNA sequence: TGTGCCAGCTCGACCCCAGGGCTTAACGAGCAGTACTTC. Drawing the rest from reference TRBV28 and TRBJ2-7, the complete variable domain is DVKVTQSSRYLVKRTGEKVFLECVQDMDHENMFWYRQDPGLGLRLIYFSYDVKMKEKGDIPEGYSVSREKKERFSLILESASTNQTSMYLCASSTPGLNEQYFGPGTRLTVT.

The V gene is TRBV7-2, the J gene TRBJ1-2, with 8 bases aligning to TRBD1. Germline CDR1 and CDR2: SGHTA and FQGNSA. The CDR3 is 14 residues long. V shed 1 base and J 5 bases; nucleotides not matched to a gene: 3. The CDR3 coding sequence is TGTGCCAGCAGCTTAGACAGGGGGTCTTATGGCTACACCTTC. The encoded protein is CASSLDRGSYGYTF.

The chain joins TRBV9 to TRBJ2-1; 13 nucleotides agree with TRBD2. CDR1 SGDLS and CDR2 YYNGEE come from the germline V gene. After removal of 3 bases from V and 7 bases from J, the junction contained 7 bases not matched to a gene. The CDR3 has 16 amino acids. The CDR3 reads CASSDGTSGIGNEQFF. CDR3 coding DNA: TGTGCCAGCAGCGACGGGACTAGCGGGATCGGGAATGAGCAGTTCTTC.

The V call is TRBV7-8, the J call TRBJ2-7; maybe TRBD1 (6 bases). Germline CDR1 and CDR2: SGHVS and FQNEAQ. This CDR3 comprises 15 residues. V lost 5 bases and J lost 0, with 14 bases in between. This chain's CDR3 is CASSKRTESSYEQYF. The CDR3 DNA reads TGTGCCAGCAGCAAAAGGACAGAGAGCTCCTACGAGCAGTACTTC.

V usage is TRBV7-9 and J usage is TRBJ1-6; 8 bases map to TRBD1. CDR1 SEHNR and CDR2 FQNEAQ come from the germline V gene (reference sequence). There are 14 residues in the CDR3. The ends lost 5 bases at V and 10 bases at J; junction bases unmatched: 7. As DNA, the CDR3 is TGTGCCAGCAGCCTGACAGGGGAAGGGTCACCCCTCCACTTT. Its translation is CASSLTGEGSPLHF.

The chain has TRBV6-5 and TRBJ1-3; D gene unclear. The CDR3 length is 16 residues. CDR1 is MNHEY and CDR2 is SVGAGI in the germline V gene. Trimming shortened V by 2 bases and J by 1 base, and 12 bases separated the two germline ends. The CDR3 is CASSYGGEGSGNTIYF. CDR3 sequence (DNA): TGTGCCAGCAGTTACGGCGGGGAAGGGTCTGGAAACACCATATATTTT.

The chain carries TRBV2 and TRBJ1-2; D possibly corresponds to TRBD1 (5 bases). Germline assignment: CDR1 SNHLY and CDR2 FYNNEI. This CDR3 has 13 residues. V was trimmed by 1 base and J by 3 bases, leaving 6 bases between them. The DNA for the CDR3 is TGTGCCAGCAGTGAAGGGGGCGACTATGGCTACACCTTC. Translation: CASSEGGDYGYTF.

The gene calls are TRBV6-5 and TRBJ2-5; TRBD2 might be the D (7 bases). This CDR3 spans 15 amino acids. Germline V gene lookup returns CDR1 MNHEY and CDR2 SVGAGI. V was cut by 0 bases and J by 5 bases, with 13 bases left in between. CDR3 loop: CASSYSWGGRETQYF. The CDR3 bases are TGTGCCAGCAGTTACTCGTGGGGGGGCAGGGAGACCCAGTACTTC.

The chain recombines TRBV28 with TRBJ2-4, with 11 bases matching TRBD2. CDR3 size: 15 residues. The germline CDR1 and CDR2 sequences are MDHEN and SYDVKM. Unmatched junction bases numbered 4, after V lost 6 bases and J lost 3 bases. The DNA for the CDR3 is TGTGCCAGCAGGCTAGCGGGAGGCGGCAAAAACATTCAGTACTTC. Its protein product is CASRLAGGGKNIQYF.

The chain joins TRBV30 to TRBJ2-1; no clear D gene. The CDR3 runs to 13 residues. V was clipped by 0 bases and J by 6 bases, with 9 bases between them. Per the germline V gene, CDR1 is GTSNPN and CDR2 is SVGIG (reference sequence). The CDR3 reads CAWSVSEINEQFF. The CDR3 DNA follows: TGTGCCTGGAGTGTCAGCGAAATCAATGAGCAGTTCTTC.

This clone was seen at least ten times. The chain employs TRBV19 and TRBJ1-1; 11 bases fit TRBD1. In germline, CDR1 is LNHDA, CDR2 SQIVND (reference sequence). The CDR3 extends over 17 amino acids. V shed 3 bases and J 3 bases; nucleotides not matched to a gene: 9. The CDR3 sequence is CASSILGQGARDTEAFF. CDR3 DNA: TGTGCCAGTAGTATCTTAGGACAGGGGGCGCGAGACACTGAAGCTTTCTTT.

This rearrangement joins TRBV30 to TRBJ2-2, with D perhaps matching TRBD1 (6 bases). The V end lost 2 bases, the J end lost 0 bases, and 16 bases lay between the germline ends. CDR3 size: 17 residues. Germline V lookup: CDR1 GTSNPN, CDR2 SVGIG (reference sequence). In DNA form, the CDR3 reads TGTGCCTGGAGTTTGTGGACGGACAGCCCGAACACCGGGGAGCTGTTTTTT. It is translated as CAWSLWTDSPNTGELFF.